Described below is a single TCR beta chain sequence and its context. Its antigen is currently unknown. All of the isolated RNA was reverse transcribed, so expressed TCRB transcripts were sequenced. Repertoires were generated with immunoSEQ multiplex PCR, while TCRdb's copy carries only in-frame clones and drops some. This sample has a few hundred thousand clones, with 9.6% found just once. The data belong to a study of beta chain features in type 1 diabetes. Study-level points and caveats: Shorter TCRB CDR3s, moderately but significantly so, marked every one of the four CD4+ subsets in Type 1 diabetes patients.

Trimming removed 2 bases from V and 6 bases from J; junction bases left unmatched: 5. From germline, CDR1 is SGHNT and CDR2 YYREEE (reference sequence). The CDR3 extends over 14 amino acids. The sequencing input was central memory CD4+ T cells from blood. This TCR was sampled from a man aged 25-45 years with type 1 diabetes. The chain has TRBV5-4 and TRBJ2-5, with 9 bases fitting TRBD1. The CDR3 protein is CASSLPGQGQTQYF. Here the CDR3 DNA reads TGTGCCAGCAGCTTACCGGGACAGGGTCAGACCCAGTACTTC. Together with reference TRBV5-4 and TRBJ2-5, the CDR3 gives the full variable domain: ETGVTQSPTHLIKTRGQQVTLRCSSQSGHNTVSWYQQALGQGPQFIFQYYREEENGRGNFPPRFSGLQFPNYSSELNVNALELDDSALYLCASSLPGQGQTQYFGPGTRLLVL.